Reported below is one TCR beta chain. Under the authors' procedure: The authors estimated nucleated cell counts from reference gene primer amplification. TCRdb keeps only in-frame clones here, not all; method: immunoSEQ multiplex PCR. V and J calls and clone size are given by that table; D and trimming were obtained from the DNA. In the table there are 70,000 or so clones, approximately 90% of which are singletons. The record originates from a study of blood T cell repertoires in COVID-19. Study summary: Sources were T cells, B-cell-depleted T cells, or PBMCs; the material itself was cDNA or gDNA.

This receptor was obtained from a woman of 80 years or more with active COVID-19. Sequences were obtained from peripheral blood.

The CDR3 spells CASSPVLGGKTDTQYF. The CDR3 DNA reads as TGTGCCAGCTCACCGGTACTCGGGGGAAAGACAGATACGCAGTATTTT. The chain links TRBV18 to TRBJ2-3; D possibly corresponds to TRBD2 (6 bases). The CDR3 length is 16 residues. V shed 3 bases and J shed 3 bases, with 16 bases lying between them. The germline CDR1 and CDR2 sequences are KGHSH and LQKENI.